Presented here are 31 T cell receptor beta chains from one specimen sequenced in a study of T cells in Graves' hyperthyroidism and ophthalmopathy. Template material for amplifying TCR beta CDR3 regions consisted of RNA transcripts. Primed by the HTBI set, a first-round RT-PCR was run on the TCR CDR3. TCRdb redid the calling of the multiplex PCR reads with MiXCR, one entry per CDR3 protein. Of nearly 750,000 distinct CDR3 sequences in the sample, roughly 32% were seen once. Sequencing used blood. Source of these receptors: a woman aged 40 to 50 with Graves' hyperthyroidism.

This clonotype has ten or more counts. This chain connects TRBV7-9 to TRBJ2-5; TRBD1 might be the D (6 bases). Germline CDR1 SEHNR, CDR2 FQNEAQ (reference sequence). The CDR3 is 14 amino acids. V lost 5 bases to trimming and J lost 7 bases, with 17 bases between them. CDR3 bases: TGTGCCAGCAGCCGGGACACCGGATTGACGACCCAGTACTTC. Amino acids: CASSRDTGLTTQYF.

This clonotype occurred a few times. This chain links TRBV7-8 with TRBJ2-2, with D possibly TRBD1 on 5 matching bases. This CDR3 is built from 15 residues. Germline CDR1 is SGHVS and CDR2 is FQNEAQ. The V end lost 9 bases, the J end lost 0 bases, and 14 bases lay between the germline ends. For the CDR3, the DNA is TGTGCCAGTGGGGCTACTACTCCGAACACCGGGGAGCTGTTTTTT. Translating it yields CASGATTPNTGELFF.

The V gene is TRBV10-3, the J gene TRBJ1-6, with D maybe TRBD1 (5 bases). The V end lost 0 bases, the J end lost 10 bases, and 13 bases lay between the germline ends. Germline V gene data show CDR1 as ENHRY and CDR2 as SYGVKD. The CDR3 extends over 15 amino acids. The chain's CDR3 is CAISESRDGGSPLHF. The CDR3 nucleotides read TGTGCCATCAGTGAGTCCCGGGACGGGGGGTCACCCCTCCACTTT.

The rearrangement joins TRBV6-5 to TRBJ1-1; no clear D. Trimming shortened V by 5 bases and J by 11 bases, and 15 bases separated the two germline ends. Germline-derived CDR1 and CDR2 are MNHEY and SVGAGI. CDR3 length: 12 residues. CDR3 in DNA: TGTGCCAGCAGTACGATGACTGGGAGGGCTTTCTTT. Translating it yields CASSTMTGRAFF.

A word on this clonotype: A much larger clone is a single base away; this may be a read error. The chain combines TRBV4-2 with TRBJ2-7; no clear D gene. Germline V gene data show CDR1 as LGHNA and CDR2 as YNFKEQ. Trimming stripped 5 bases from V and 0 bases from J, with 8 bases between. This CDR3 has 13 amino acids. The CDR3 protein is CASSFRYSYEQYF. The CDR3 DNA follows: TGTGCCAGCAGCTTTCGGTACTCCTACGAGCAGTACTTC.

As to this clonotype: A read error may produce the germline difference seen at one junction end. Here the CDR3 reads CASSVAEGPGNTQYF. The CDR3 DNA sequence: TGTGCCAGCAGCGTAGCCGAGGGCCCAGGGAATACGCAGTATTTT. The chain links TRBV7-6 to TRBJ2-3; either TRBD1 or TRBD2 may supply D (5 bases each). This CDR3 comprises 15 residues. Germline V gene data show CDR1 as SGHVS and CDR2 as FNYEAQ.

The J gene is TRBJ1-4, the V gene TRBV25-1, with no clear D. There are 14 residues in the CDR3. V was clipped by 10 bases and J by 2 bases, with 14 bases between them. CDR1 and CDR2 (germline): MGHDK, SYGVNS. CDR3 sequence: CANPTRSTNEKLFF. The CDR3 DNA is TGTGCCAACCCGACGAGGTCGACTAATGAAAAACTGTTTTTT.

This clonotype was observed a handful of times. This chain joins TRBV7-9 and TRBJ2-7; TRBD2 might be the D (6 bases). The ends were cut back, 3 bases at V and 7 bases at J, with 19 bases in the middle. The CDR3 spans 15 residues. Germline CDR1 and CDR2: SEHNR and FQNEAQ (reference sequence). The CDR3 loop is CASSLESSDLGEQYF. The CDR3 DNA follows: TGTGCCAGCAGCTTGGAATCTAGCGATCTGGGTGAGCAGTACTTC. The full variable domain, completed using reference TRBV7-9 and TRBJ2-7, is DTGVSQNPRHKITKRGQNVTFRCDPISEHNRLYWYRQTLGQGPEFLTYFQNEAQLEKSRLLSDRFSAERPKGSFSTLEIQRTEQGDSAMYLCASSLESSDLGEQYFGPGTRLTVT.

There are many counts of this clonotype. This chain links TRBV20-1 with TRBJ1-5; possible D gene TRBD1, 5 bases. Germline CDR1 and CDR2: DFQATT and SNEGSKA (reference sequence). Trimming cost V 5 bases and J 0 bases, with 8 bases left between them. This CDR3 has 13 residues. DNA for the CDR3: TGCAGTGCTGTCAGGGATAGCAATCAGCCCCAGCATTTT. Amino acid sequence: CSAVRDSNQPQHF.

This clonotype was picked up many times. The chain is built from TRBV2 and TRBJ1-3; D unclear. The CDR3 spans 14 residues. Trimming left V 8 bases short and J 0 bases short, with 11 bases between. Germline values: CDR1 SNHLY, CDR2 FYNNEI. For the CDR3, the DNA is TGTGCCAGCGAAGCAGGCTCCTCTGGAAACACCATATATTTT. Translation: CASEAGSSGNTIYF.

Turning to this clonotype: No conserved phenylalanine or tryptophan ends this CDR3, so it is likely a read error. The limits of the CDR3 on the DNA are not certain, so only TCRdb's listed CDR3 is given. V usage is TRBV2 and J usage is TRBJ2-6. Germline CDR1 SNHLY, CDR2 FYNNEI. Ends included, the CDR3 has 9 residues. CDR3 protein: CASSEGRTS.

This clonotype occurred many times. The chain combines TRBV12-3 or TRBV12-4 with TRBJ1-4; 8 positions agree with TRBD1. The CDR3 loop spans 15 amino acids. V trimming: 6 bases; J trimming: 5 bases; junction bases outside the gene matches: 8. Written as DNA, the CDR3 is TGTGCCAGCAGCCTGAACCGGGACAGGAATGAAAAACTGTTTTTT. Its translation is CASSLNRDRNEKLFF.

Remarks on this clonotype: Since no conserved phenylalanine or tryptophan closes the CDR3, a read error is the likely cause. The chain carries TRBV7-9 and TRBJ1-1; 8 bases match TRBD1. The CDR3 extends over 12 amino acids. The trim removed 7 bases at V and 7 bases at J, leaving 5 bases unmatched. The germline gives CDR1 SEHNR, CDR2 FQNEAQ (reference sequence). The CDR3 spells CASNPDRGEAFL. In DNA, the CDR3 is TGTGCCAGCAACCCCGACAGGGGTGAAGCTTTCCTT.

The chain joins TRBV7-2 to TRBJ1-1, with D possibly matching TRBD1 (6 bases). The length of the CDR3 is 16 residues. Germline CDR1 SGHTA, CDR2 FQGNSA. Trimming pared 3 bases from V and 9 bases from J, leaving 23 bases between. The DNA for the CDR3 is TGTGCCAGCAGCTTCACCGACACACGGGACACCAGAAAAGCTTTCTTT. Encoded protein: CASSFTDTRDTRKAFF. The whole variable domain, filled in from reference TRBV7-2 and TRBJ1-1, reads GAGVSQSPSNKVTEKGKDVELRCDPISGHTALYWYRQSLGQGLEFLIYFQGNSAPDKSGLPSDRFSAERTGGSVSTLTIQRTQQEDSAVYLCASSFTDTRDTRKAFFGQGTRLTVV.

This clonotype has a count of ten or more. This chain connects TRBV29-1 to TRBJ2-7, with 11 bases aligning to TRBD2. Trimming took 2 bases from V and 5 from J; bases not matched to a gene: 5. The CDR3 extends over 14 amino acids. Germline CDR1 and CDR2: SQVTM and ANQGSEA. Here the CDR3 DNA reads TGCAGCGTTGAATGGGCTAGCGGGAGGAACGAGCAGTACTTC. Its translation: CSVEWASGRNEQYF.

This clonotype was found many times. The V gene is TRBV7-9, the J gene TRBJ1-6; weak D call: TRBD1 (6 bases). The CDR3 sequence is 15 residues long. Germline CDR1 and CDR2: SEHNR and FQNEAQ (reference sequence). The germline V and J ends were trimmed by 7 bases and 10 bases, with 20 bases remaining between them. Here the CDR3 DNA reads TGTGCCAGCACTGATTCGGCCAGGGGAAACTCACCCCTCCACTTT. It encodes CASTDSARGNSPLHF.

With respect to this clonotype: No conserved phenylalanine or tryptophan ends this CDR3, so it is likely a read error. The chain recombines TRBV7-2 with TRBJ1-2; TRBD1 agrees at 10 bases. Germline V gene sequence: CDR1 SGHTA, CDR2 FQGNSA. V gave up 3 bases and J gave up 6 bases; unmatched junction bases: 7. The CDR3 has 15 residues. The CDR3 here is CASSLRGQGVDGYTS. CDR3 nucleotide sequence: TGTGCCAGCAGCTTGAGAGGACAGGGGGTAGATGGCTACACCTCC.

This clonotype has a handful of counts. The V gene is TRBV7-9, the J gene TRBJ1-1, with 9 bases that match TRBD1. CDR3 length equals 14 residues. Unmatched junction bases numbered 13, after V lost 6 bases and J lost 11 bases. Germline V gene sequence: CDR1 SEHNR, CDR2 FQNEAQ (reference sequence). CDR3 amino acids: CASSIYTGGGPAFF. The DNA for the CDR3 is TGTGCCAGCAGTATCTACACAGGGGGCGGACCTGCTTTCTTT.

J is TRBJ2-5 and V is TRBV14; tentative D call: TRBD2 (5 bases). The CDR3 covers 16 residues. The ends were cut back, 1 base at V and 0 bases at J, with 12 bases in the middle. Germline values: CDR1 SGHDN, CDR2 FVKESK. CDR3 DNA: TGTGCCAGCAGCCAAGTTAACCGGGGATACCAAGAGACCCAGTACTTC. Amino acid sequence: CASSQVNRGYQETQYF.

With regard to this clonotype: This may be a read error, as it is one base from a much larger clone. The chain carries TRBV6-5 and TRBJ1-2; a possible D gene is TRBD1 (6 bases). Germline-derived CDR1 and CDR2 are MNHEY and SVGAGI. Trimming shortened V by 4 bases and J by 4 bases, and 10 bases separated the two germline ends. The CDR3 is made up of 13 amino acids. CDR3 region: CASSCSDSYGYTF. In DNA, the CDR3 is TGTGCCAGCAGTTGCTCGGACAGCTATGGCTACACCTTC.

This clonotype was seen repeatedly, ten times or more. V is TRBV10-3 and J is TRBJ1-3; 7 bases line up with TRBD1. Germline V CDR1 and CDR2: ENHRY, SYGVKD. The CDR3 is 14 residues long. The V gene end was trimmed by 7 bases and the J gene end by 2 bases; junction bases not matched to a gene: 5. The CDR3 sequence is CAIKDRKTGNTIYF. The CDR3 nucleotides are TGTGCCATCAAGGACAGGAAGACTGGAAACACCATATATTTT.

A note on this clonotype: A much bigger clone sits one base away, suggesting this may be a read error. Without the conserved terminal phenylalanine or tryptophan, this CDR3 likely stems from a read error. This chain uses TRBV3-1 with TRBJ1-2; D unclear. Deletions cut 1 base from V and 4 bases from J, with 7 bases between. The CDR3 spans 13 residues. CDR1 LGHDT and CDR2 YNNKEL come from the germline V gene (reference sequence). CDR3 in DNA: TGTGCCAGCAGCCAAGGTGGGGTCTATGGCTACACCCTC. Translating it yields CASSQGGVYGYTL.

This clonotype was observed once. One base away lies a much larger clone, so this may be a sequencing read error. V is TRBV19 and J is TRBJ2-5, with D hard to call. Germline V CDR1 and CDR2: LNHDA, SQIVND (reference sequence). The CDR3 loop spans 14 amino acids. The CDR3, as DNA: TGTGCCTGTAGTAAGGTCCCTGCTCGGGAGACCCAGTACTTC. This gives the protein CACSKVPARETQYF.

The chain couples TRBV7-9 to TRBJ2-3; D is tentatively TRBD1 or TRBD2 (5 bases each). The germline CDR1 and CDR2 sequences are SEHNR and FQNEAQ (reference sequence). The CDR3 consists of 15 residues. Trimming stripped 5 bases from V and 2 bases from J, with 14 bases between. CDR3 loop: CASSLGDLATDTQYF. DNA for the CDR3: TGTGCCAGCAGCCTAGGGGACCTAGCCACAGATACGCAGTATTTT. Full variable domain (outside the CDR3, taken from reference TRBV7-9 and TRBJ2-3): DTGVSQNPRHKITKRGQNVTFRCDPISEHNRLYWYRQTLGQGPEFLTYFQNEAQLEKSRLLSDRFSAERPKGSFSTLEIQRTEQGDSAMYLCASSLGDLATDTQYFGPGTRLTVL.

This clonotype was seen ten or more times. The chain couples TRBV10-3 to TRBJ2-1; D is ambiguous. CDR3 length equals 12 residues. Trimming took 4 bases from V and 4 from J, leaving 5 bases between them. CDR1 and CDR2 (germline): ENHRY, SYGVKD. The CDR3 sequence is CAISAKYNEQFF. The CDR3 bases are TGTGCCATCAGTGCGAAGTACAATGAGCAGTTCTTC.

The sample holds a few counts of this clonotype. This chain uses TRBV12-5 with TRBJ2-7; 9 positions match TRBD2. Germline V lookup: CDR1 LGHNT, CDR2 FRNRAP. The length of the CDR3 is 15 residues. Here the CDR3 reads CASSPQRGDSYEQYF. CDR3 in DNA: TGTGCCAGCAGTCCCCAGCGGGGGGACTCCTACGAGCAGTACTTC.

CDR3 in DNA: TGTGCCTGGAGTCGAAACGAGGGCACTGAAGCTTTCTTT. Protein: CAWSRNEGTEAFF. V is TRBV30 and J is TRBJ1-1; no firm D call. The germline V and J ends were trimmed by 2 bases and 4 bases, with 11 bases remaining between them. The CDR3 has 13 amino acids. Germline V lookup: CDR1 GTSNPN, CDR2 SVGIG (reference sequence).

The chain links TRBV29-1 to TRBJ2-3, with TRBD2 matching over 7 bases. Losses at the gene ends were 6 bases for V and 3 bases for J; bases not matched to a gene: 9. The CDR3 extends over 14 amino acids. Germline V gene lookup returns CDR1 SQVTM and CDR2 ANQGSEA. In nucleotides, the CDR3 is TGCAGCGTCGATGGGGAGGGTTTGACAGATACGCAGTATTTT. Its protein product is CSVDGEGLTDTQYF.

A single count supports this clonotype. The V gene is TRBV30, the J gene TRBJ2-7, with TRBD1 matching 9 bases. CDR1 is GTSNPN and CDR2 is SVGIG in the germline V gene (reference sequence). The V segment lost 5 bases and the J segment 7 bases; nucleotides outside the gene matches: 0. The CDR3 is made up of 10 amino acids. CDR3 amino acids: CAWGQGEQYF. CDR3 bases: TGTGCCTGGGGACAGGGGGAGCAGTACTTC.

This chain uses TRBV10-3 with TRBJ1-2; D is unresolved. Germline lookup yields CDR1 ENHRY and CDR2 SYGVKD. The V and J ends lost 0 bases and 1 base respectively, with 18 bases between them. The CDR3 extends over 18 amino acids. The CDR3 protein is CAISESVSVENFNYGYTF. The CDR3 nucleotides are TGTGCCATCAGTGAGTCTGTATCGGTGGAGAATTTTAACTATGGCTACACCTTC.

The sample holds one count of this clonotype. With a much larger clone just one base away, this may be a read error. V and J are TRBV5-1 and TRBJ2-6; D might be TRBD1 (5 bases). The V and J ends lost 8 bases and 0 bases respectively, with 12 bases between them. The CDR3 has 15 residues. Germline V gene data show CDR1 as SGHRS and CDR2 as YFSETQ. In DNA, the CDR3 is TGCGCCAGTCCAGGACAACCCTCTGGGGCCAACGTCCTGACTTTC. Amino acids: CASPGQPSGANVLTF.